Presented here are 25 T cell receptor beta chains from one specimen sequenced in a study of blood T cell repertoires in COVID-19. The repertoire was sequenced with immunoSEQ multiplex PCR; TCRdb's copy has only in-frame clones and lacks some. The repertoire consists of about 180,000 clones, with roughly 89% occurring once and the leading ten covering 2% to 2.5%. The source material was PBMCs or T cells enriched from blood (not recorded which). The receptors originated from a woman between 35 and 50 years old with acute COVID-19.

V and J are TRBV2 and TRBJ1-2, with D perhaps TRBD1 (6 bases). V was cut by 2 bases and J by 3 bases, with 13 bases left in between. Germline loops: CDR1 SNHLY, CDR2 FYNNEI. CDR3 length equals 15 residues. The CDR3: CASSEMTGSDYGYTF. For the CDR3, the DNA is TGTGCCAGCAGTGAAATGACAGGTTCCGACTATGGCTACACCTTC.

The chain uses TRBV29-1 and TRBJ2-5; the D is unclear. The CDR3 is 12 amino acids. CDR1 is SQVTM and CDR2 is ANQGSEA in the germline V gene. V was cut by 0 bases and J by 3 bases, with 5 bases left in between. CDR3 in amino acids: CSVEDQKETQYF. Written as DNA, the CDR3 is TGCAGCGTTGAAGACCAAAAAGAGACCCAGTACTTC. Together with reference TRBV29-1 and TRBJ2-5, the CDR3 gives the full variable domain: SAVISQKPSRDICQRGTSLTIQCQVDSQVTMMFWYRQQPGQSLTLIATANQGSEATYESGFVIDKFPISRPNLTFSTLTVSNMSPEDSSIYLCSVEDQKETQYFGPGTRLLVL.

The chain uses TRBV29-1 and TRBJ1-2, with TRBD1 as a possible D gene (5 bases). CDR3 length: 12 residues. V was trimmed by 5 bases and J by 8 bases, leaving 15 bases between them. Germline lookup yields CDR1 SQVTM and CDR2 ANQGSEA. In DNA form, the CDR3 reads TGCAGCGTTACCATCAGGGCGCAAGGCTACACCTTC. Amino acids: CSVTIRAQGYTF.

The CDR3 reads CASSELRGSGELFF. The CDR3 nucleotides are TGCGCCAGCAGTGAGTTAAGGGGGAGCGGGGAGCTGTTTTTT. The chain links TRBV10-2 to TRBJ2-2, with D tentatively TRBD1 (6 bases). V lost 1 base, J lost 7 bases, and 10 bases lay in between. The V gene's germline CDR1 is WSHSY and CDR2 SAAADI. The CDR3 is 14 residues long.

This chain links TRBV24-1 with TRBJ2-2, with TRBD1 as a possible D gene (6 bases). Per the germline V gene, CDR1 is KGHDR and CDR2 is SFDVKD. The CDR3 length is 14 residues. V was trimmed by 3 bases and J by 7 bases, leaving 11 bases between them. The CDR3 DNA reads TGTGCCACCAGTGATGCACAGGGAATCGGGGAGCTGTTTTTT. Translation: CATSDAQGIGELFF.

A word on this clone: The sample holds other DNA sequences that translate to the same CDR3. The V call is TRBV5-6, the J call TRBJ1-2; weak D call: TRBD1 (5 bases). Germline V gene data show CDR1 as SGHDT and CDR2 as YYEEEE. CDR3 length equals 14 residues. Trimming took off 0 bases at V and 1 base at J, with 7 bases between the two ends. The CDR3 region is CASSLGQGNYGYTF. Written as DNA, the CDR3 is TGTGCCAGCAGCTTGGGGCAGGGTAACTATGGCTACACCTTC.

This chain connects TRBV5-1 to TRBJ1-1; a possible D gene is TRBD1 (6 bases). Germline CDR1 is SGHRS and CDR2 is YFSETQ. CDR3 length equals 14 residues. Trimming pared 6 bases from V and 1 base from J, leaving 13 bases between. The CDR3 protein is CASTLTGSNTEAFF. The CDR3 region has the DNA TGCGCCAGCACCCTTACAGGGTCGAACACTGAAGCTTTCTTT.

The chain links TRBV27 to TRBJ1-2; D perhaps matches TRBD1 (6 bases). This CDR3 is 18 amino acids long. V was shortened by 7 bases and J by 4 bases, with 28 bases between the two germline ends. Germline V gives CDR1 MNHEY, CDR2 SMNVEV (reference sequence). In nucleotides, the CDR3 is TGTGCCAGCACTCCAACCGGGGGGGGCCAACAGCGCTTCTATGGCTACACCTTC. Protein product: CASTPTGGGQQRFYGYTF.

Here the CDR3 DNA reads TGTGCCTGGAGTGTAGCGGGAGGTTGGACAGATACGCAGTATTTT. Translation gives CAWSVAGGWTDTQYF. The chain couples TRBV30 to TRBJ2-3; TRBD2 aligns across 9 bases. Germline-derived CDR1 and CDR2 are GTSNPN and SVGIG (reference sequence). This CDR3 spans 15 amino acids. The V gene end was trimmed by 0 bases and the J gene end by 3 bases; junction bases not matched to a gene: 4.

The V gene is TRBV4-1, the J gene TRBJ2-7, with D unclear. Germline lookup yields CDR1 MGHRA and CDR2 YSYEKL. V gave up 3 bases and J gave up 2 bases, with 8 bases separating them. The CDR3 is 13 amino acids. The CDR3 sequence: CASSQDLAYEQYF. The DNA for the CDR3 is TGCGCCAGCAGCCAGGATCTAGCCTACGAGCAGTACTTC.

The chain uses TRBV7-9 and TRBJ1-1; unclear D gene. V was trimmed by 5 bases and J by 8 bases, leaving 18 bases between them. Looked up from germline, CDR1 is SEHNR and CDR2 is FQNEAQ (reference sequence). There are 14 residues in the CDR3. The CDR3 DNA reads as TGTGCCAGCAGCCCCCACCCCAACGCGCCAGAAGCTTTCTTT. This translates into CASSPHPNAPEAFF.

The chain is built from TRBV3-1 (or the pseudogene TRBV3-2) and TRBJ2-5; D uncertain. The CDR3 runs to 14 residues. CDR1 is LGHDT and CDR2 is YNNKEL in the germline V gene (reference sequence). Deletions cut 1 base from V and 5 bases from J, with 11 bases between. The chain's CDR3 is CASSQGWPPETQYF. CDR3 DNA: TGTGCCAGCAGCCAAGGGTGGCCTCCGGAGACCCAGTACTTC.

The chain is built from TRBV3-1 (or the pseudogene TRBV3-2) and TRBJ1-2; D perhaps matches TRBD1 (6 bases). Trimming pared 6 bases from V and 7 bases from J, leaving 18 bases between. The germline V gene encodes CDR1 LGHDT and CDR2 YNNKEL (reference sequence). The CDR3 has 14 amino acids. CDR3 DNA sequence: TGTGCCAGCAGGTTACAGGGACATTCCGTTGGCTACACCTTC. Amino acids: CASRLQGHSVGYTF.

The V and J genes are TRBV19 and TRBJ1-1; D call uncertain. CDR1 and CDR2 (germline): LNHDA, SQIVND (reference sequence). This CDR3 is built from 14 residues. V lost 7 bases and J lost 3, with 15 bases in between. CDR3 protein: CASKVRGLDTEAFF. Written as DNA, the CDR3 is TGTGCCAGTAAGGTCCGCGGCCTCGACACTGAAGCTTTCTTT.

This rearrangement joins TRBV10-2 to TRBJ1-5; 9 bases agree with TRBD1. V dropped 0 bases and J dropped 4; count of bases not matched to a gene: 4. Germline V lookup: CDR1 WSHSY, CDR2 SAAADI. The CDR3 has 16 residues. As DNA, the CDR3 is TGCGCCAGCAGTGAGTCACTGGGACAGGGAAATCAGCCCCAGCATTTT. Translation gives CASSESLGQGNQPQHF.

This clone has a single count. V usage is TRBV2 and J usage is TRBJ1-6; D ambiguous. The CDR3 spans 14 residues. Trimming stripped 6 bases from V and 1 base from J, with 7 bases between. Germline V CDR1 and CDR2: SNHLY, FYNNEI. For the CDR3, the DNA is TGTGCCAGCAGGAGGGCATCCTATAATTCACCCCTCCACTTT. It is translated as CASRRASYNSPLHF.

V and J are TRBV9 and TRBJ2-3, with TRBD1 matching over 7 bases. The CDR3 is 15 amino acids. Germline CDR1 SGDLS, CDR2 YYNGEE. J was trimmed by 1 base and V by 3 bases; bases with no gene match: 5. CDR3 amino acids: CASSARTGGTDTQYF. CDR3 bases: TGTGCCAGCAGCGCCAGGACAGGAGGCACAGATACGCAGTATTTT.

The chain recombines TRBV19 with TRBJ1-5; TRBD1 aligns across 12 bases. The CDR3 runs to 17 residues. V gave up 5 bases and J gave up 2 bases; unmatched junction bases: 7. Germline values: CDR1 LNHDA, CDR2 SQIVND (reference sequence). CDR3 in amino acids: CASSFGTGGAGNQPQHF. CDR3 nucleotide sequence: TGTGCCAGTAGTTTCGGGACAGGGGGCGCAGGCAATCAGCCCCAGCATTTT.

This clone occurred many times. The CDR3 nucleotides are TGTGCCAGCAGCAGGACAGTGAACACCGGGGAGCTGTTTTTT. It codes for CASSRTVNTGELFF. The chain is built from TRBV7-6 and TRBJ2-2, with D possibly matching TRBD1 (6 bases). The CDR3 has 14 amino acids. Germline-derived CDR1 and CDR2 are SGHVS and FNYEAQ. With 5 bases removed from V and 1 base from J, the gap between germline ends came to 8 bases.

The J gene is TRBJ1-6, the V gene TRBV5-6; 9 nucleotides agree with TRBD1. V was clipped by 5 bases and J by 8 bases; unmatched bases: 5. Germline V gives CDR1 SGHDT, CDR2 YYEEEE. The CDR3 contains 14 residues. CDR3 coding DNA: TGTGCCAGCAGACTATGGGACAGGGATTCACCCCTCCACTTT. This encodes CASRLWDRDSPLHF.

This clone has a handful of counts. CDR3 loop: CASSQAPQSSGSYEQYF. The CDR3 DNA is TGCGCCAGCAGCCAGGCCCCCCAGAGTAGCGGGAGCTACGAGCAGTACTTC. The chain has TRBV4-3 and TRBJ2-7; 9 bases match TRBD2. After removal of 3 bases from V and 3 bases from J, the junction contained 12 bases not matched to a gene. Germline CDR1 LGHNA, CDR2 YSLEER. There are 17 residues in the CDR3.

This chain connects TRBV19 to TRBJ2-7; TRBD2 aligns across 10 bases. Germline CDR1 LNHDA, CDR2 SQIVND (reference sequence). The CDR3 runs to 15 residues. The V and J ends lost 5 bases and 3 bases, in that order; junction bases with no gene match: 7. The CDR3 region has the DNA TGTGCCAGTAGTTCGACTAGCGGGTCTATCTACGAGCAGTACTTC. This codes for CASSSTSGSIYEQYF.

The chain is built from TRBV4-1 and TRBJ2-7; 12 bases match TRBD2. The CDR3 extends over 17 amino acids. The V and J ends lost 3 bases and 7 bases, in that order; junction bases with no gene match: 13. Germline V gene sequence: CDR1 MGHRA, CDR2 YSYEKL. CDR3 DNA sequence: TGCGCCAGCAGCCAGGGGGCAACGACTAGCGGGAGATTTGAGCAGTACTTC. It yields the protein CASSQGATTSGRFEQYF.

CDR3 sequence reads: CASSLTGGPETQYF. The CDR3, as DNA: TGTGCCAGCAGCTTAACGGGGGGGCCGGAGACCCAGTACTTC. J is TRBJ2-5 and V is TRBV7-7, with 8 bases lining up with TRBD2. Germline V gene lookup returns CDR1 SSHAT and CDR2 FNYEAQ (reference sequence). V gave up 2 bases and J gave up 5 bases; unmatched junction bases: 4. The CDR3 spans 14 residues.

The chain combines TRBV6-6 with TRBJ1-5; TRBD1 might be the D (5 bases). The CDR3 has 15 residues. V was pared by 2 bases and J by 5 bases, with 13 bases between. Germline CDR1 and CDR2: MNHNY and SVGAGI (reference sequence). The CDR3 sequence: CASSYREEGYQPQHF. CDR3 DNA sequence: TGTGCCAGCAGTTACAGGGAGGAGGGGTATCAGCCCCAGCATTTT.